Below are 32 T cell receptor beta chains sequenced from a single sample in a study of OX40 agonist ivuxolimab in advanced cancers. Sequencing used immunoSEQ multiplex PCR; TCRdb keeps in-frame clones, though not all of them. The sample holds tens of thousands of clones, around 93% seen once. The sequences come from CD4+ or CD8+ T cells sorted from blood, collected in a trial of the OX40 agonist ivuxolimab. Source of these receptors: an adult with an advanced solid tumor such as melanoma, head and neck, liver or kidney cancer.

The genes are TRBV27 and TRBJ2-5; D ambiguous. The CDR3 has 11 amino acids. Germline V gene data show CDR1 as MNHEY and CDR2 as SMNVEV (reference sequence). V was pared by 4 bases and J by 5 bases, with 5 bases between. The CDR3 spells CASSSRETQYF. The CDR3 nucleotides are TGTGCCAGCAGTTCGAGGGAGACCCAGTACTTC.

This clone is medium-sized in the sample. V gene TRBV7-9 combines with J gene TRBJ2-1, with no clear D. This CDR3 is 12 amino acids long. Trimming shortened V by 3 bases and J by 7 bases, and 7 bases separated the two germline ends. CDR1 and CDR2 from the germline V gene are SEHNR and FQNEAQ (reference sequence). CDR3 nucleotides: TGTGCCAGCAGCTTCCATAAAAATGAGCAGTTCTTC. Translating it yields CASSFHKNEQFF.

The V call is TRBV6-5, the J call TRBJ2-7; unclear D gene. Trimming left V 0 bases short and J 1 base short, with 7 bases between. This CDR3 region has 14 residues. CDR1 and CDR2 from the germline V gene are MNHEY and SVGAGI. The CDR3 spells CASSYSGSSYEQYF. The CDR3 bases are TGTGCCAGCAGTTACTCGGGCAGTTCCTACGAGCAGTACTTC.

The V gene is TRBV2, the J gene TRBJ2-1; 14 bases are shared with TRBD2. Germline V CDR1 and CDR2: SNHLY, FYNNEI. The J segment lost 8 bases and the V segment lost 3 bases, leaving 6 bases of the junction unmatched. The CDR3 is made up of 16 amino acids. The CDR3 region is CASSEGLAGVRDEQFF. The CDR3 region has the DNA TGTGCCAGCAGTGAGGGACTAGCGGGAGTACGTGATGAGCAGTTCTTC.

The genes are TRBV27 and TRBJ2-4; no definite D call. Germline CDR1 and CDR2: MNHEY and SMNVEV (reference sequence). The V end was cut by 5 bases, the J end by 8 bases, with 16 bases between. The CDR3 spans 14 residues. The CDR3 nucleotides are TGTGCCAGCAGTCCCGACCCCCTTCGAGACATTCAGTACTTC. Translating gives CASSPDPLRDIQYF.

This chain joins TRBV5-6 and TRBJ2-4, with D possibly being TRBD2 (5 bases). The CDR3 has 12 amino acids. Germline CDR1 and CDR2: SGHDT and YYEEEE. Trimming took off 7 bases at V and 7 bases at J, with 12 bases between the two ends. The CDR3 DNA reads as TGTGCCAGCCGGGGTTTTGGGAACATTCAGTACTTC. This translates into CASRGFGNIQYF. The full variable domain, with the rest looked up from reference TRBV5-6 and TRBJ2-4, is DAGVTQSPTHLIKTRGQQVTLRCSPKSGHDTVSWYQQALGQGPQFIFQYYEEEERQRGNFPDRFSGHQFPNYSSELNVNALLLGDSALYLCASRGFGNIQYFGAGTRLSVL.

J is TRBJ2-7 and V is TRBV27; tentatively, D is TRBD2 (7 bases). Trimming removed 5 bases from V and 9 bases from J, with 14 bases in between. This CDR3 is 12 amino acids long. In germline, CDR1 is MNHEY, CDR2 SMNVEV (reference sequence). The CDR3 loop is CASSQGGGGQYF. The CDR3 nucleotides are TGTGCCAGCAGTCAGGGAGGGGGGGGGCAGTACTTC.

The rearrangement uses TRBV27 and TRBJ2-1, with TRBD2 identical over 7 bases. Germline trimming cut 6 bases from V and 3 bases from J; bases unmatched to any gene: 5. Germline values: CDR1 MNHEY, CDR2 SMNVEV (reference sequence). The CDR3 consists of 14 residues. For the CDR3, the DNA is TGTGCCAGCAGCAGAGCGGGAAACTACAATGAGCAGTTCTTC. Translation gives CASSRAGNYNEQFF.

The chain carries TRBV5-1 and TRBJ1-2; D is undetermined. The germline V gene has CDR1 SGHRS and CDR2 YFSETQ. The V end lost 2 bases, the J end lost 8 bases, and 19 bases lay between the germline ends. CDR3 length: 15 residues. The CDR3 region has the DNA TGCGCCAGCAGCTTCTCCCCGCAGGACTTACGGGGCTACACCTTC. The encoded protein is CASSFSPQDLRGYTF.

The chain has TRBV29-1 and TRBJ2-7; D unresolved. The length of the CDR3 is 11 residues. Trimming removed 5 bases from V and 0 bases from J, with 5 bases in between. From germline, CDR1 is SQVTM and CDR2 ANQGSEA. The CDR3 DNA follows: TGCAGCGTTATGGCCTCCTACGAGCAGTACTTC. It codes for CSVMASYEQYF.

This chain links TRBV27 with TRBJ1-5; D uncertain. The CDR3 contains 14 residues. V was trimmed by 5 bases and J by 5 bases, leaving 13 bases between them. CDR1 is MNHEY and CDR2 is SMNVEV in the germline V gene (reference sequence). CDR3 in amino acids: CASSPRETDQPQHF. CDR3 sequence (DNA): TGTGCCAGCAGTCCCCGGGAAACAGATCAGCCCCAGCATTTT.

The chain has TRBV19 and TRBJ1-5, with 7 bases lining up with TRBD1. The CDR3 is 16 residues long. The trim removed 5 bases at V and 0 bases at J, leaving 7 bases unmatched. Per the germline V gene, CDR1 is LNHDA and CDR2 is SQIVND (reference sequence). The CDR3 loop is CASSPGQPYSNQPQHF. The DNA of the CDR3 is TGTGCCAGTAGTCCGGGACAGCCCTATAGCAATCAGCCCCAGCATTTT.

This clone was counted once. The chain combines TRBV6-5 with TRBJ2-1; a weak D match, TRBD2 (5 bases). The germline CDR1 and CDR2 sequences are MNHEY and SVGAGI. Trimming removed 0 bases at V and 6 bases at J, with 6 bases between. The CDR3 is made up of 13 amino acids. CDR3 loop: CASSYSSGNEQFF. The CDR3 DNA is TGTGCCAGCAGTTACTCGAGCGGCAATGAGCAGTTCTTC.

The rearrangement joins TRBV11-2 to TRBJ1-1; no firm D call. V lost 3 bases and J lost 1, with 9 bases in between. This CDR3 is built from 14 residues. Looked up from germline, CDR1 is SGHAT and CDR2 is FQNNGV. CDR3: CASSLPYGNTEAFF. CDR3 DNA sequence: TGTGCCAGCAGCTTGCCGTACGGGAACACTGAAGCTTTCTTT.

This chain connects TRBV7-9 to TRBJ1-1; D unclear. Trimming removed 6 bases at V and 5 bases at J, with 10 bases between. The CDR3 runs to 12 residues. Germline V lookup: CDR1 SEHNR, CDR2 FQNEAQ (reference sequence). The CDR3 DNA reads TGTGCCAGCAGATCAGACCGTACTGAAGCTTTCTTT. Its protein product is CASRSDRTEAFF.

The CDR3 DNA sequence: TGTGCCAGCAGCTTCGGGAGGAATGAGCAGTTCTTC. Protein product: CASSFGRNEQFF. The V and J genes are TRBV7-9 and TRBJ2-1, with 7 bases identical to TRBD2. This CDR3 contains 12 residues. V lost 3 bases and J lost 7; bases outside the gene matches: 0. Germline assignment: CDR1 SEHNR and CDR2 FQNEAQ (reference sequence).

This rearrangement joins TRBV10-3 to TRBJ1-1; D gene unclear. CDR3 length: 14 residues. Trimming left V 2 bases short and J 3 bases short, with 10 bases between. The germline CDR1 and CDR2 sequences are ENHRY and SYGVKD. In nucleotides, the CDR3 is TGTGCCATCAGTGAGGCGACCCGGGACACTGAAGCTTTCTTT. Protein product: CAISEATRDTEAFF.

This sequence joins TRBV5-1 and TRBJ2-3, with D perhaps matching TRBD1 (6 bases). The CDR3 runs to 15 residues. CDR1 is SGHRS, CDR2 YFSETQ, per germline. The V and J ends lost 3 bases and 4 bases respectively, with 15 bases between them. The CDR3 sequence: CASSSGDTLADTQYF. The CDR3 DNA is TGCGCCAGCAGCTCCGGGGACACCCTCGCAGATACGCAGTATTTT.

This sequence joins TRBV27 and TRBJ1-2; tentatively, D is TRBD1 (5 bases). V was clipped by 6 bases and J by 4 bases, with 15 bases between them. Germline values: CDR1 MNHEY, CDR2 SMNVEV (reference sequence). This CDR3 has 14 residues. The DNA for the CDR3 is TGTGCCAGCAGCCTTACCCGAGGGGTCTATGGCTACACCTTC. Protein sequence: CASSLTRGVYGYTF.

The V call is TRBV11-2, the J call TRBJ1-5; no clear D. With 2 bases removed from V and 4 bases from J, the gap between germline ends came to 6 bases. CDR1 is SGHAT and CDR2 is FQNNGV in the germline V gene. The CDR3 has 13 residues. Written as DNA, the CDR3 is TGTGCCAGCAGCTTAACAGAGAATCAGCCCCAGCATTTT. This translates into CASSLTENQPQHF.

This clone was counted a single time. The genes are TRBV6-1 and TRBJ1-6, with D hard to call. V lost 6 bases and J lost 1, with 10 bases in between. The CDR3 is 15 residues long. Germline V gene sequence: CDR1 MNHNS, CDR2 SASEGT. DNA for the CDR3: TGTGCCAGCAGGGAGGGTGGATCCTATAATTCACCCCTCCACTTT. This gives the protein CASREGGSYNSPLHF.

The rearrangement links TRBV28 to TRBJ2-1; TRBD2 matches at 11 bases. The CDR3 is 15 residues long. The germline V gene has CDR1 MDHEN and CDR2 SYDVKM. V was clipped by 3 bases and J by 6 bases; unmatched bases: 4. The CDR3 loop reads CASSFISGRGNEQFF. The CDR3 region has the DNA TGTGCCAGCAGTTTCATTAGCGGGAGGGGCAATGAGCAGTTCTTC.

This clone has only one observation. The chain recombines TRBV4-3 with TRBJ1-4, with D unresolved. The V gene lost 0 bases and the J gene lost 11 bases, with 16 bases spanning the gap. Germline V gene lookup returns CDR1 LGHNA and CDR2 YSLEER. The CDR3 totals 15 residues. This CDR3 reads CASSQEVTSGWKLFF. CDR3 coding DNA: TGCGCCAGCAGCCAAGAGGTTACCTCGGGGTGGAAACTGTTTTTT.

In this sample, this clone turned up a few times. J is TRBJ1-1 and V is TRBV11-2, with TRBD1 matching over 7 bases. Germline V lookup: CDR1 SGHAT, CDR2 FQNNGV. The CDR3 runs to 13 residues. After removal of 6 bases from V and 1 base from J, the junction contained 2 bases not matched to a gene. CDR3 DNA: TGTGCCAGCAGTCGGGACAGGAACACTGAAGCTTTCTTT. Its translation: CASSRDRNTEAFF. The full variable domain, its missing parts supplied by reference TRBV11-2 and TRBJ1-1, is EAGVAQSPRYKIIEKRQSVAFWCNPISGHATLYWYQQILGQGPKLLIQFQNNGVVDDSQLPKDRFSAERLKGVDSTLKIQPAKLEDSAVYLCASSRDRNTEAFFGQGTRLTVV.

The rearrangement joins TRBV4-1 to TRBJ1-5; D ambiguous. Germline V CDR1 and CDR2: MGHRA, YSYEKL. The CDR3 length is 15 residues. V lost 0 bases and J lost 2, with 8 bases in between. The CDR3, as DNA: TGCGCCAGCAGCCAAGATCCTTCGGGCAATCAGCCCCAGCATTTT. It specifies CASSQDPSGNQPQHF.

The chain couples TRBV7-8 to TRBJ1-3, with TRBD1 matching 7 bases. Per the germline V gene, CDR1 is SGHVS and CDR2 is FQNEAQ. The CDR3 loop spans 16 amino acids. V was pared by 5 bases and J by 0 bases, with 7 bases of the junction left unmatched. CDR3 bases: TGTGCCAGCAGCCCCAAGACAGGGCCCTCTGGAAACACCATATATTTT. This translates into CASSPKTGPSGNTIYF. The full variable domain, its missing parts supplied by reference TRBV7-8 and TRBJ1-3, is GAGVSQSPRYKVAKRGQDVALRCDPISGHVSLFWYQQALGQGPEFLTYFQNEAQLDKSGLPSDRFFAERPEGSVSTLKIQRTQQEDSAVYLCASSPKTGPSGNTIYFGEGSWLTVV.

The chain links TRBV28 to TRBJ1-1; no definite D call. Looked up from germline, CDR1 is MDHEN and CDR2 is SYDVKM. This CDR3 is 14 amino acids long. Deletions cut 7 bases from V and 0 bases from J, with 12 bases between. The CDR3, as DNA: TGTGCCAGCACGAGGCGGTGGGTGAACACTGAAGCTTTCTTT. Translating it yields CASTRRWVNTEAFF.

For the CDR3, the DNA is TGTGCCAGCAGCTTTCTGGGTATCACCGGGGAGCTGTTTTTT. This sequence encodes CASSFLGITGELFF. The chain uses TRBV6-1 and TRBJ2-2, with D hard to call. The germline V gene has CDR1 MNHNS and CDR2 SASEGT. V dropped 6 bases and J dropped 4 bases, with 12 bases sitting between them. The CDR3 sequence is 14 residues long.

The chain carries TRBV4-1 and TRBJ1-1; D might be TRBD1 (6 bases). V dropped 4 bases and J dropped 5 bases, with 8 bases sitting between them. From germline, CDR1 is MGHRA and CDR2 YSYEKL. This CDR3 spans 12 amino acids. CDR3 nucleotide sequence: TGCGCCAGCAGCCCGACAGGTACTGAAGCTTTCTTT. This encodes CASSPTGTEAFF.

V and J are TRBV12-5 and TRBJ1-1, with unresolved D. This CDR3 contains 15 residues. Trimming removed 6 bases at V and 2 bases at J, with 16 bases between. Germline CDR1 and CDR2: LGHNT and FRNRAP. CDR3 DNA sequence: TGTGCTAGTGGGCTAGGGTCGACGAGTAACACTGAAGCTTTCTTT. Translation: CASGLGSTSNTEAFF. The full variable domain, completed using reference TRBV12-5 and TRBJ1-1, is DARVTQTPRHKVTEMGQEVTMRCQPILGHNTVFWYRQTMMQGLELLAYFRNRAPLDDSGMPKDRFSAEMPDATLATLKIQPSEPRDSAVYFCASGLGSTSNTEAFFGQGTRLTVV.

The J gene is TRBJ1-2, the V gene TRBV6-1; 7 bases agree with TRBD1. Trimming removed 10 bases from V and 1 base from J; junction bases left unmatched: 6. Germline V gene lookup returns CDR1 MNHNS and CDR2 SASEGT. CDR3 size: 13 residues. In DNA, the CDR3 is TGTGCCACCCGGGGACAGCTTAACTATGGCTACACCTTC. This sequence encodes CATRGQLNYGYTF.

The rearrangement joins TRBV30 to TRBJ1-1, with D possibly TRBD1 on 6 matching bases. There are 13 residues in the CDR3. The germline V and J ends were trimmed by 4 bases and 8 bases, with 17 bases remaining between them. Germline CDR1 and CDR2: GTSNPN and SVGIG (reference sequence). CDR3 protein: CAWTPTWGTEAFF. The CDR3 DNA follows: TGTGCCTGGACCCCTACCTGGGGGACAGAAGCTTTCTTT. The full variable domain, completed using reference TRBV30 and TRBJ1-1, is SQTIHQWPATLVQPVGSPLSLECTVEGTSNPNLYWYRQAAGRGLQLLFYSVGIGQISSEVPQNLSASRPQDRQFILSSKKLLLSDSGFYLCAWTPTWGTEAFFGQGTRLTVV.